Sequencing of this TCR beta chain was carried out in a study of cytomegalovirus exposure and HLA in healthy donors (dated by TCRdb to about 2017). Background for the entire study: A later analysis indicated that the 120 or so validation repertoires were generated on the platform also employed for the 670 or so repertoires of the first cohort. The study was designed to test whether signatures of past pathogen exposure could be identified by cataloging public T cell receptors. Along with the approximately 650-subject first cohort, a separate validation cohort of more than 90 different subjects was used. To predict cytomegalovirus infection status, the study brought together high-throughput TCR immunosequencing, statistical association of individual TCRs with disease status, and machine learning. General conclusions and limits of the study: A few of the identified cytomegalovirus-associated TCR beta chains were confirmed in vitro to be specific for cytomegalovirus antigens. The classifier was reported to diagnose cytomegalovirus status with high specificity and sensitivity in both the original and validation cohorts. In a later analysis, TCRs clustered in the first cohort were found to also tend to co-occur in the roughly 120 validation repertoires, with approximately 93% of cluster scores above 0. Most TCR sequences were seen in very few donors, while some public TCRs were found in many individuals. A later analysis had no HLA typing for the validation cohort, so co-occurrence there was scored across all 110 or so repertoires. A total of some 180 TCR beta chains were listed by the study as associated with cytomegalovirus. The authors suggested that the approach could potentially be generalized to other disease states and immunological phenotypes.

Details on this clone: What this receptor recognizes is not known. No base quality values were provided; no much bigger clone lies one nucleotide off. The same CDR3 can be traced to other DNA sequences in this sample.

The receptor library was made with the immunoSEQ multiplex PCR assay. Processing in the source paper ran as follows. A statistical classification framework was built to diagnose cytomegalovirus status from the catalog of TCR beta chain sequences. Imported from immuneACCESS, the table was reduced by TCRdb to in-frame sequences with V and J called. These copies leave out some clones; in studies compared against another copy, an unresolved V gene accounts for under half, and the cause of the remainder is not known. That table is the source of V, J and clone size, and D and trimming were worked out from the DNA. The table for this sample lists over 150,000 clones; around 92% of them were counted only once. The top ten hold about a tenth of the sample. Clipping removes 1 base from V and 2 bases from J, with 2 as the unmatched junction base count. The germline V gene specifies LGHNA as CDR1 and YNFKEQ as CDR2. The CDR3 contains 15 residues, cysteine and phenylalanine counted. Just the 45-base CDR3 DNA is kept, in frame starting at base 1.

The donors were included in the validation cohort of 130 or so subjects, a group kept apart from the approximately 690-subject first cohort. The source of this sequence is a woman in her late teens or twenties in good health and CMV-seropositive. The specimen sequenced was PBMCs. The chain employs TRBV4-2 and TRBJ2-7; TRBD2 agrees with 10 junctional bases. CDR3 protein: CASSQGTSGTYEQYF. The nucleotide sequence reads as follows: TGTGCCAGCAGCCAAGGGACTAGCGGCACCTACGAGCAGTACTTC.